This is a list of T cell receptor beta chains from one sample in a study of blood T cell repertoires in COVID-19. Repertoires were generated with immunoSEQ multiplex PCR, while TCRdb's copy carries only in-frame clones and drops some. The sample includes about 130,000 clones, 81% seen only once; the top ten take roughly 15%. Sequenced material: peripheral blood. These receptors were collected from a young man with COVID-19, enrolled during active disease. CDR3s include the opening cysteine and the closing phenylalanine or tryptophan. The D gene is left open where the match is weak. Clone size is shown for a subset of rows, as once, few, many or a class of expanded clone.

J gene,V gene,D gene,clone size,CDR3 protein,CDR3 DNA
TRBJ1-5,TRBV12-3/TRBV12-4,-,-,CASNDQGRGAQHF,TGTGCCAGCAATGATCAGGGCCGGGGGGCCCAGCATTTT
TRBJ1-1,TRBV5-1,TRBD1,-,CASSLGLGTGPTEAFF,TGCGCCAGCAGCTTGGGTTTAGGGACAGGGCCCACTGAAGCTTTCTTT
TRBJ2-3,TRBV6-5,-,-,CATHIGAQYF,TGTGCCACCCACATAGGAGCGCAGTATTTT
TRBJ2-2,TRBV10-3,-,once,CAISDVSGELFF,TGTGCCATCAGTGACGTCAGCGGGGAGCTGTTTTTT
TRBJ2-1,TRBV29-1,TRBD2,-,CSVEWASGSSYNEQFF,TGCAGCGTTGAATGGGCTAGCGGGAGCTCCTACAATGAGCAGTTCTTC
TRBJ2-7,TRBV6-5,-,-,CARESSRSYEQYF,TGTGCCAGGGAGAGTAGCCGTTCCTACGAGCAGTACTTC
TRBJ2-2,TRBV28,TRBD2,-,CASSSGGAPNTGELFF,TGTGCCAGCAGTTCCGGGGGGGCCCCGAACACCGGGGAGCTGTTTTTT
TRBJ1-2,TRBV3-1/TRBV3-2,-,-,CASSQEGGTLYGYTF,TGTGCCAGCAGCCAAGAGGGAGGGACCCTGTATGGCTACACCTTC
TRBJ1-6,TRBV12-3/TRBV12-4,-,-,CATRSSYNSPLHF,TGTGCCACAAGGAGCTCCTATAATTCACCCCTCCACTTT
TRBJ2-1,TRBV12-5,-,-,CASATPLSDEQFF,TGTGCTAGTGCCACCCCCCTTAGCGATGAGCAGTTCTTC
TRBJ1-6,TRBV6-5,TRBD1,-,CASSLDRANSPLHF,TGTGCCAGCAGCCTAGACAGGGCAAATTCACCCCTCCACTTT
TRBJ2-5,TRBV4-1,-,-,CASSQVTSGGGRETQYF,TGCGCCAGCAGCCAAGTTACGTCTGGCGGTGGTCGAGAGACCCAGTACTTC
TRBJ2-5,TRBV9,-,-,CASSGTGRKETQYF,TGTGCCAGCAGCGGCACCGGGAGAAAGGAGACCCAGTACTTC
TRBJ2-5,TRBV6-2/TRBV6-3,-,-,CASSYNRVMEETQYF,TGTGCCAGCAGTTACAACAGGGTGATGGAGGAGACCCAGTACTTC
TRBJ1-1,TRBV28,TRBD1,once,CASSPADRDTEAFF,TGTGCCAGCAGCCCCGCCGACAGGGACACTGAAGCTTTCTTT
TRBJ1-2,TRBV9,TRBD1,once,CASSVAQGDGYTF,TGTGCCAGCAGCGTAGCCCAGGGGGACGGCTACACCTTC
TRBJ2-7,TRBV9,-,few,CASSVGMGEPYEQYF,TGTGCCAGCAGCGTAGGTATGGGAGAGCCCTACGAGCAGTACTTC
TRBJ2-3,TRBV7-2,-,-,CASSLELAGGPTDTQYF,TGTGCCAGCAGCTTGGAGTTGGCAGGGGGGCCCACAGATACGCAGTATTTT
TRBJ2-1,TRBV11-3,-,-,CASSLGWGTHNEQFF,TGTGCCAGCAGCTTAGGGTGGGGGACTCACAATGAGCAGTTCTTC
TRBJ1-3,TRBV28,-,-,CASSSLQGVGNTIYF,TGTGCCAGCAGTTCGTTACAGGGCGTTGGAAACACCATATATTTT
TRBJ2-7,TRBV7-9,-,few,CASSFAGEQYF,TGTGCCAGCAGCTTCGCGGGGGAGCAGTACTTC
TRBJ1-5,TRBV6-5,-,-,CASSRTDNQPQHF,TGTGCCAGCAGCAGGACAGACAATCAGCCCCAGCATTTT
TRBJ2-5,TRBV7-9,TRBD2,-,CASSLASGRAKETQYF,TGTGCCAGCAGCTTAGCTAGCGGGAGGGCCAAAGAGACCCAGTACTTC
TRBJ1-1,TRBV7-2,-,-,CASSLSGVSGAFF,TGTGCCAGCAGCCTTTCAGGGGTTAGTGGAGCTTTCTTT
TRBJ1-5,TRBV18,-,once,CASSPEQGNNQPQHF,TGTGCCAGCTCACCTGAACAGGGAAACAATCAGCCCCAGCATTTT
TRBJ1-3,TRBV28,TRBD1,few,CASSDRGLSGNTIYF,TGTGCCAGCAGTGACAGGGGCCTCTCTGGAAACACCATATATTTT
TRBJ1-4,TRBV30,-,-,CAWQGRNEKLFF,TGTGCCTGGCAGGGCCGTAATGAAAAACTGTTTTTT
TRBJ2-2,TRBV7-8,-,-,CASSPRQGSYTGELFF,TGTGCCAGCAGCCCCAGGCAGGGCTCCTACACCGGGGAGCTGTTTTTT
TRBJ1-4,TRBV7-2,-,many,CASSLQGSTNEKLFF,TGTGCCAGCAGCTTACAGGGCTCAACTAATGAAAAACTGTTTTTT
TRBJ2-2,TRBV5-1,-,-,CASSLAAGSGFTGELFF,TGCGCCAGCAGCTTGGCCGCCGGGAGTGGGTTCACCGGGGAGCTGTTTTTT
TRBJ2-7,TRBV12-3/TRBV12-4,-,-,CASSSGSGYEQYF,TGTGCCAGCAGTTCCGGGTCTGGCTACGAGCAGTACTTC
TRBJ1-5,TRBV19,-,-,CASSMGGGSNQPQHF,TGTGCCAGTAGTATGGGAGGGGGTAGCAATCAGCCCCAGCATTTT
TRBJ2-7,TRBV7-9,TRBD1,-,CASSHHGTEKSYEQYF,TGTGCCAGCAGCCACCACGGGACAGAAAAATCCTACGAGCAGTACTTC
TRBJ2-1,TRBV19,-,-,CASSPPRTGHSYNEQFF,TGTGCCAGTAGTCCGCCGAGGACGGGACACTCCTACAATGAGCAGTTCTTC
TRBJ2-6,TRBV5-1,TRBD1,-,CASSGTGTGGLGANVLTF,TGCGCCAGCAGCGGAACCGGGACAGGGGGATTAGGGGCCAACGTCCTGACTTTC